The 30 T cell receptor beta chains below come from one sample, sequenced in a study of blood T cell repertoires in COVID-19 (dated by TCRdb to 2020 to 2021). The library was produced with the immunoSEQ multiplex PCR assay. Here the immuneACCESS table is served through TCRdb, limited to in-frame sequences with V and J called. Missing clones are a known gap in these copies; in checked studies unresolved V genes cover under half, and the rest lacks a known reason. The sample has approximately 350,000 clones on record, approximately 88% of them singletons. Jointly, the top ten make up around 3% of the sample. What was sequenced was peripheral blood. Receptors were obtained from a woman in her 30s with COVID-19, enrolled during active disease.

This chain uses TRBV7-2 with TRBJ2-1; the match to TRBD2 covers 7 bases. The J segment lost 2 bases and the V segment lost 2 bases, leaving 3 bases of the junction unmatched. Germline assignment: CDR1 SGHTA and CDR2 FQGNSA. The length of the CDR3 is 15 residues. The CDR3 loop reads CASSLLADTYNEQFF. DNA of the CDR3: TGTGCCAGCAGCTTACTAGCGGACACCTACAATGAGCAGTTCTTC.

The CDR3, as DNA: TGCGCCAGCAGCTTGGCCGTGGGACTAGCGGGGGGGTCAGAGACCCAGTACTTC. It codes for CASSLAVGLAGGSETQYF. V gene TRBV5-1 combines with J gene TRBJ2-5, with 16 positions matching TRBD2. The J segment lost 4 bases and the V segment lost 0 bases, leaving 6 bases of the junction unmatched. This CDR3 has 18 amino acids. CDR1 is SGHRS, CDR2 YFSETQ, per germline.

The chain employs TRBV19 and TRBJ2-2, with TRBD2 matching 7 bases. This CDR3 spans 15 amino acids. Germline CDR1 is LNHDA and CDR2 is SQIVND (reference sequence). With V trimmed by 8 bases and J by 6 bases, 12 bases remained unmatched. This chain's CDR3 is CASGKSRRESGELFF. The CDR3 bases are TGTGCCAGTGGAAAGTCTCGGCGGGAGTCCGGGGAGCTGTTTTTT.

This clone has only one observation. V gene TRBV21-1 combines with J gene TRBJ1-5. TRBV21-1 is classified as a pseudogene. This CDR3 has 18 residues. The DNA for the CDR3 is TGTGCCAGCAGCAAAGGAGTAGCGAGGGATTATAGCAATCAGCCCCAGCATTTT. Its protein is CASSKGVARDYSNQPQHF.

The genes are TRBV10-2 and TRBJ1-6, with D maybe TRBD1 (5 bases). This CDR3 contains 17 residues. V was pared by 2 bases and J by 1 base, with 12 bases between. CDR1 and CDR2 from the germline V gene are WSHSY and SAAADI. CDR3 region: CASSERRGRSYNSPLHF. In DNA form, the CDR3 reads TGCGCCAGCAGTGAGAGGAGGGGAAGATCCTATAATTCACCCCTCCACTTT.

V and J are TRBV11-2 and TRBJ2-7; D ambiguous. Per the germline V gene, CDR1 is SGHAT and CDR2 is FQNNGV. V gave up 1 base and J gave up 2 bases, with 9 bases separating them. This CDR3 comprises 14 residues. The CDR3 DNA is TGTGCCAGCAGCTTAGCGGCAGGTCCCTACGAGCAGTACTTC. It is translated as CASSLAAGPYEQYF.

The CDR3 coding sequence is TGTGCCAGCGGGCAGGGTGGTGGCTACACCTTC. It specifies CASGQGGGYTF. This chain joins TRBV21-1 and TRBJ1-2; the table calls TRBD1, which could not be checked here. TRBV21-1 is tagged as a pseudogene. CDR3 length: 11 amino acids.

This clone was observed a few times. The gene calls are TRBV6-5 and TRBJ2-1; possibly TRBD1 for D (6 bases). CDR3 length: 15 residues. Trimming pared 6 bases from V and 3 bases from J, leaving 15 bases between. Germline V gives CDR1 MNHEY, CDR2 SVGAGI. The chain's CDR3 is CASRSDRLGYNEQFF. Written as DNA, the CDR3 is TGTGCCAGCAGAAGCGACAGGCTAGGCTACAATGAGCAGTTCTTC.

V is TRBV11-2 and J is TRBJ2-2; 10 bases fit TRBD1. The CDR3 extends over 15 amino acids. J lost 4 bases, V lost 6 bases, and 5 bases had no gene match. Germline V gene data show CDR1 as SGHAT and CDR2 as FQNNGV. Written as DNA, the CDR3 is TGTGCCAGCAGAACCGGACAGGGGGTCACCGGGGAGCTGTTTTTT. Translated, it gives CASRTGQGVTGELFF.

This chain connects TRBV3-1 (or the pseudogene TRBV3-2) to TRBJ2-5; D unclear. V lost 2 bases and J 1 base, leaving 11 bases between the germline ends. The CDR3 consists of 15 residues. CDR1 and CDR2 (germline): LGHDT, YNNKEL (reference sequence). The CDR3, as DNA: TGTGCCAGCAGCCAATCGAGGCGGCTCCAAGAGACCCAGTACTTC. Amino acid sequence: CASSQSRRLQETQYF.

J is TRBJ2-1 and V is TRBV11-3; 8 nucleotides align to TRBD2. This CDR3 has 18 amino acids. J was trimmed by 6 bases and V by 5 bases; bases with no gene match: 18. CDR1 is SGHNT, CDR2 YENEEA, per germline. The CDR3 sequence: CASSPGTAGTRGGNEQFF. The CDR3 nucleotides are TGTGCCAGCAGCCCTGGAACAGCCGGGACTAGAGGTGGCAATGAGCAGTTCTTC.

The chain couples TRBV18 to TRBJ2-2, with 7 bases lining up with TRBD1. The CDR3 is 15 residues long. Germline V gene sequence: CDR1 KGHSH, CDR2 LQKENI. V was clipped by 2 bases and J by 3 bases; unmatched bases: 3. The CDR3 nucleotides read TGTGCCAGCTCACCAGGGACAGTTGACACCGGGGAGCTGTTTTTT. Translated, it gives CASSPGTVDTGELFF.

The chain links TRBV11-3 to TRBJ2-2; 10 nucleotides line up with TRBD1. V lost 6 bases and J lost 4; bases outside the gene matches: 5. From germline, CDR1 is SGHNT and CDR2 YENEEA. CDR3 length: 15 residues. In DNA form, the CDR3 reads TGTGCCAGCAGTGGGACAGGGGTAGTCACCGGGGAGCTGTTTTTT. Its protein product is CASSGTGVVTGELFF.

This chain links TRBV18 with TRBJ2-4, with a weak D call TRBD2 (6 bases). This CDR3 has 16 amino acids. The germline V gene has CDR1 KGHSH and CDR2 LQKENI. V lost 1 base and J 3 bases, leaving 13 bases between the germline ends. The chain's CDR3 is CASSPLRRGGKNIQYF. CDR3 nucleotides: TGTGCCAGCTCACCACTAAGGAGGGGAGGCAAAAACATTCAGTACTTC.

The chain links TRBV11-3 to TRBJ1-2, with D unresolved. Trimming removed 4 bases from V and 7 bases from J, with 10 bases in between. Per the germline V gene, CDR1 is SGHNT and CDR2 is YENEEA. The CDR3 loop spans 12 amino acids. CDR3 coding DNA: TGTGCCAGCAGCTACGGGGAAAGTGGCTACACCTTC. Encoded protein: CASSYGESGYTF.

V is TRBV3-1 (or the pseudogene TRBV3-2) and J is TRBJ2-7; TRBD2 agrees at 7 bases. V gave up 0 bases and J gave up 3 bases; unmatched junction bases: 2. The V gene's germline CDR1 is LGHDT and CDR2 YNNKEL (reference sequence). CDR3 length equals 14 residues. CDR3 DNA sequence: TGTGCCAGCAGCCAAGATTGGGACTACTACGAGCAGTACTTC. This sequence encodes CASSQDWDYYEQYF.

The genes are TRBV12-3 or TRBV12-4 and TRBJ2-7; D uncertain. The CDR3 contains 11 residues. Trimming stripped 5 bases from V and 4 bases from J, with 6 bases between. In DNA, the CDR3 is TGTGCCAGCAGTCCGCGATACGAGCAGTACTTC. This encodes CASSPRYEQYF.

The rearrangement uses TRBV7-2 and TRBJ2-6; 9 bases are shared with TRBD1. Per the germline V gene, CDR1 is SGHTA and CDR2 is FQGNSA. The junction had 4 bases not matched to a gene; V was cut back by 5 bases and J by 8 bases. The CDR3 is made up of 14 amino acids. CDR3 amino acids: CASSPGQGSNVLTF. Here the CDR3 DNA reads TGTGCCAGCAGCCCAGGACAGGGGTCCAACGTCCTGACTTTC. Together with reference TRBV7-2 and TRBJ2-6, the CDR3 gives the full variable domain: GAGVSQSPSNKVTEKGKDVELRCDPISGHTALYWYRQSLGQGLEFLIYFQGNSAPDKSGLPSDRFSAERTGGSVSTLTIQRTQQEDSAVYLCASSPGQGSNVLTFGAGSRLTVL.

The CDR3 region has the DNA TGTGCCAGCAGCTCCCTGGGACAGGGAACAGATACGCAGTATTTT. Encoded protein: CASSSLGQGTDTQYF. V usage is TRBV7-9 and J usage is TRBJ2-3; 9 bases align to TRBD1. Losses at the gene ends were 4 bases for V and 3 bases for J; bases not matched to a gene: 5. The CDR3 consists of 15 residues. CDR1 and CDR2 from the germline V gene are SEHNR and FQNEAQ (reference sequence).

The V gene is TRBV4-3, the J gene TRBJ1-2; possibly TRBD1 for D (6 bases). The CDR3 runs to 15 residues. V was pared by 4 bases and J by 0 bases, with 12 bases between. Germline values: CDR1 LGHNA, CDR2 YSLEER. The CDR3 spells CASSPHRAANYGYTF. CDR3 DNA: TGCGCCAGCAGCCCGCACAGGGCCGCTAACTATGGCTACACCTTC.

CDR3 coding DNA: TGTGCCAGCAGCTCCCTTGGGACTAGCGGGTCCCAAGAGACCCAGTACTTC. Its translation: CASSSLGTSGSQETQYF. J is TRBJ2-5 and V is TRBV13; 12 nucleotides line up with TRBD2. Germline V gene lookup returns CDR1 PRHDT and CDR2 FYEKMQ (reference sequence). The CDR3 has 17 residues. Unmatched junction bases numbered 7, after V lost 4 bases and J lost 1 base.

The genes are TRBV15 and TRBJ2-7; D unresolved. The length of the CDR3 is 13 residues. Deletions cut 0 bases from V and 4 bases from J, with 7 bases between. Germline-derived CDR1 and CDR2 are LNHNV and YYDKDF (reference sequence). The CDR3, as DNA: TGTGCCACCAGCAGAGATTCAGGATACGAGCAGTACTTC. It encodes CATSRDSGYEQYF.

The chain links TRBV18 to TRBJ1-3, with 7 bases matching TRBD1. The germline V gene encodes CDR1 KGHSH and CDR2 LQKENI. Trimming cost V 4 bases and J 3 bases; bases outside gene matches: 3. This CDR3 has 14 residues. The CDR3 DNA sequence: TGTGCCAGCTCACACCGGGACAGTGGAAACACCATATATTTT. It codes for CASSHRDSGNTIYF. Full variable domain (missing parts from reference TRBV18 and TRBJ1-3): NAGVMQNPRHLVRRRGQEARLRCSPMKGHSHVYWYRQLPEEGLKFMVYLQKENIIDESGMPKERFSAEFPKEGPSILRIQQVVRGDSAAYFCASSHRDSGNTIYFGEGSWLTVV.

The chain joins TRBV27 to TRBJ2-1; 16 nucleotides align to TRBD2. The J segment lost 6 bases and the V segment lost 5 bases, leaving 7 bases of the junction unmatched. Germline CDR1 and CDR2: MNHEY and SMNVEV (reference sequence). The CDR3 has 17 residues. The CDR3: CASSPGTSGRAGNEQFF. CDR3 nucleotides: TGTGCCAGCAGTCCTGGGACTAGCGGGAGGGCGGGCAATGAGCAGTTCTTC.

The chain employs TRBV6-5 and TRBJ1-4; the match to TRBD1 covers 9 bases. Germline CDR1 reads MNHEY; CDR2 reads SVGAGI. This CDR3 is built from 13 residues. With V trimmed by 6 bases and J by 6 bases, 2 bases remained unmatched. CDR3 nucleotide sequence: TGTGCCAGCAGCCGGGACAGGGATGAAAAACTGTTTTTT. This codes for CASSRDRDEKLFF.

V gene TRBV14 combines with J gene TRBJ2-3; 7 bases fit TRBD1. V was pared by 0 bases and J by 3 bases, with 9 bases of the junction left unmatched. This CDR3 region has 17 residues. Germline loops: CDR1 SGHDN, CDR2 FVKESK. In DNA form, the CDR3 reads TGTGCCAGCAGCCAAGATTGGGACAGTATGCGAACAGATACGCAGTATTTT. Its translation: CASSQDWDSMRTDTQYF. The variable domain in full, completed from reference TRBV14 and TRBJ2-3, reads EAGVTQFPSHSVIEKGQTVTLRCDPISGHDNLYWYRRVMGKEIKFLLHFVKESKQDESGMPNNRFLAERTGGTYSTLKVQPAELEDSGVYFCASSQDWDSMRTDTQYFGPGTRLTVL.

V gene TRBV5-1 combines with J gene TRBJ1-1, with D unresolved. The CDR3 runs 14 residues. Germline V gene data show CDR1 as SGHRS and CDR2 as YFSETQ. Trimming left V 0 bases short and J 1 base short, with 7 bases between. The CDR3 region is CASSLGHQNTEAFF. DNA of the CDR3: TGCGCCAGCAGCTTGGGGCACCAGAACACTGAAGCTTTCTTT.

The rearrangement joins TRBV4-3 to TRBJ2-2; no clear D. V gave up 0 bases and J gave up 6 bases, with 11 bases separating them. Germline V gives CDR1 LGHNA, CDR2 YSLEER. This CDR3 has 15 amino acids. The CDR3 region is CASSQDHRRAGELFF. The DNA of the CDR3 is TGCGCCAGCAGCCAAGATCATCGAAGAGCCGGGGAGCTGTTTTTT.

J is TRBJ1-2 and V is TRBV28, with D perhaps TRBD1 (6 bases). The germline V and J ends were trimmed by 5 bases and 4 bases, with 20 bases remaining between them. This CDR3 has 16 amino acids. CDR1 and CDR2 from the germline V gene are MDHEN and SYDVKM. The CDR3 region has the DNA TGTGCCAGCAGTCCCAGAGAGATCAGGGGAGCCTATGGCTACACCTTC. This codes for CASSPREIRGAYGYTF.

This rearrangement joins TRBV2 to TRBJ2-5, with 8 positions matching TRBD1. The junction had 7 bases not matched to a gene; V was cut back by 4 bases and J by 3 bases. This CDR3 is built from 15 residues. CDR1 SNHLY and CDR2 FYNNEI come from the germline V gene. This chain's CDR3 is CASSASPGQEETQYF. Written as DNA, the CDR3 is TGTGCCAGCAGTGCGTCACCGGGACAGGAAGAGACCCAGTACTTC.